This T cell receptor (beta chain) was sequenced during a study of graft-versus-host responses after intestinal transplantation. Germline CDR1 and CDR2: SGHTS and YDEGEE. The CDR3 sequence is 17 residues long. With 5 bases removed from V and 2 bases from J, the gap between germline ends came to 23 bases. Assay: immunoSEQ multiplex PCR; the TCRdb copy retains only in-frame clones and omits some. The data hold about 86,000 clones, with around 89% observed a single time. As regards this clone: What it binds is unknown.

Study-wide results and limits: GvH clones were identified in recipient marrow, with some first appearing in ileum or blood.

Sequencing was performed on unstimulated CD4+ T cells sorted from spleen or lymph node cells, taken before transplant. The chain employs TRBV5-8 and TRBJ2-7; possibly TRBD2 for D (7 bases). The source is a human donor who was the organ donor for an intestinal transplant. DNA for the CDR3: TGTGCCAGCAGTCGAAGGAGAGCGGGGACATACACCTACGAGCAGTACTTC. Encoded protein: CASSRRRAGTYTYEQYF.